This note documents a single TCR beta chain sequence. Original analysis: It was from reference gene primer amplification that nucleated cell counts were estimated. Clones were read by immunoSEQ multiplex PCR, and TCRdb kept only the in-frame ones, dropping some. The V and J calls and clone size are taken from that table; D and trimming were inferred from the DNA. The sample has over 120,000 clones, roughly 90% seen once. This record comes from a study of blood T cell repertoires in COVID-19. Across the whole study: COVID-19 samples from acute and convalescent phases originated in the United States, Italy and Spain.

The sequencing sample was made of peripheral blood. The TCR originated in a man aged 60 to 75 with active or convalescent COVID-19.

This CDR3 is CASSSRQGGSYNEQFF. As DNA, the CDR3 is TGTGCCAGCAGCAGCCGACAGGGGGGCTCCTACAATGAGCAGTTCTTC. V gene TRBV7-9 combines with J gene TRBJ2-1; TRBD1 matches 9 bases. The CDR3 runs 16 residues. Germline CDR1 and CDR2: SEHNR and FQNEAQ (reference sequence). The V segment lost 5 bases and the J segment 0 bases; nucleotides outside the gene matches: 5.